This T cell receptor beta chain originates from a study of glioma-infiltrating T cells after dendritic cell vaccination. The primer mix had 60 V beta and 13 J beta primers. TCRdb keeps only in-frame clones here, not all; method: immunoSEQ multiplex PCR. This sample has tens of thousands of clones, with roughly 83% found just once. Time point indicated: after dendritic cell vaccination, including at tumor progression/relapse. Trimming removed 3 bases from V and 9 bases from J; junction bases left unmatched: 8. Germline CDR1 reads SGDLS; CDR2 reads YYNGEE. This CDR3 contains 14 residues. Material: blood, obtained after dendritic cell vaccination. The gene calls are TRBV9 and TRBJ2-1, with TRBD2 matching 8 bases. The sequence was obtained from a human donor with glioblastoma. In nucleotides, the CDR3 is TGTGCCAGCAGCGAGGGACTAGAGGGCGGTGAGCAGTTCTTC. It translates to CASSEGLEGGEQFF.